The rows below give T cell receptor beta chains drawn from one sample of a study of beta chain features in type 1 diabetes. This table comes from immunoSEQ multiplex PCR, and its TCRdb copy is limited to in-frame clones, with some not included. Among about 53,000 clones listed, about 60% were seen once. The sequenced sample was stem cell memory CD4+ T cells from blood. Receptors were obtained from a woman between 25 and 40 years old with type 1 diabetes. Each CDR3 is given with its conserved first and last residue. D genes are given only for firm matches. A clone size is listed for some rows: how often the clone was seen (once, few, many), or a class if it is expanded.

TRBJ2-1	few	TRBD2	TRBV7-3	CASSISGTSGYNEQFF	TGTGCCAGCAGCATCTCCGGGACTAGCGGCTACAATGAGCAGTTCTTC
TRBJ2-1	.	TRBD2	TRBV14	CASSAKPGLAGSRGNEQFF	TGTGCCAGCAGTGCGAAACCGGGACTAGCGGGGTCTAGGGGGAATGAGCAGTTCTTC
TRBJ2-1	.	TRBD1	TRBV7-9	CASSTGGSPYNEQFF	TGTGCCAGCAGCACAGGGGGTAGTCCTTACAATGAGCAGTTCTTC
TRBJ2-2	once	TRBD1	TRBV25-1	CASSASGTGSGELFF	TGTGCCAGCAGTGCCTCCGGGACAGGGTCCGGGGAGCTGTTTTTT
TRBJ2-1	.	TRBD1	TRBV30	CAWSELGQGSYNEQFF	TGTGCCTGGAGCGAATTGGGACAGGGCTCCTACAATGAGCAGTTCTTC
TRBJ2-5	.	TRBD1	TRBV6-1	CAFRDRPQETQYF	TGTGCGTTCCGGGACAGGCCACAAGAGACCCAGTACTTC
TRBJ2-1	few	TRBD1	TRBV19	CATWDRGQGGNEQFF	TGTGCCACCTGGGACAGGGGTCAGGGTGGGAATGAGCAGTTCTTC
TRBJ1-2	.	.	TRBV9	CASSVGVNYGYTF	TGTGCCAGCAGCGTAGGAGTTAACTATGGCTACACCTTC
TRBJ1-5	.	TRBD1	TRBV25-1	CASSGTGDQPQHF	TGTGCCAGCAGTGGAACAGGGGATCAGCCCCAGCATTTT
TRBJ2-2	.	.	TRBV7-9	CASRRRQGTPGSCFF	.
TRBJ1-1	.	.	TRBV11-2	CASSLRAGNTEAFF	TGTGCCAGCAGCTTGCGGGCGGGGAACACTGAAGCTTTCTTT
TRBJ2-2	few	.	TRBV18	CASSRGLAANTGELFF	TGTGCCAGCTCAAGGGGTTTGGCCGCGAACACCGGGGAGCTGTTTTTT
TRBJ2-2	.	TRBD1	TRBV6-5	CASRPGTGGAGELFF	TGTGCCAGCAGACCTGGGACAGGAGGGGCCGGGGAGCTGTTTTTT
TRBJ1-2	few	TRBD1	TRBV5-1	CASSLLPGTGGSIGYTF	TGCGCCAGCAGCTTGTTACCCGGGACAGGGGGTTCTATTGGCTACACCTTC
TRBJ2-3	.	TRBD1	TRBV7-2	CASRRTGNTDTQYF	TGTGCCAGCAGAAGGACAGGGAATACAGATACGCAGTATTTT